These T cell receptor beta chains were read from a single sample in a study of T cell responses to AZD1222 COVID-19 vaccine. Only in-frame clones appear in the TCRdb table, and some are missing; sequencing was by immunoSEQ multiplex PCR. The table shows 150,000 to 250,000 clones, with approximately 93% occurring only once. Source: peripheral blood, taken 28 days after the second AZD1222 dose. Receptor source: an adult who received the AZD1222 COVID-19 vaccine. The CDR3 runs from the conserved cysteine through the conserved F or W. A D gene is named only where the DNA matches it firmly. Size tells how often a clone was seen (once, few, many) or the class of an expanded clone, and some rows leave it out.

clone size	D gene	V gene	J gene	CDR3 DNA	CDR3 protein
.	.	TRBV19	TRBJ2-2	TGTGCCAGTATTCTACAGGGGAACACCGGGGAGCTGTTTTTT	CASILQGNTGELFF
.	.	TRBV7-2	TRBJ2-1	TGTGCCAGCAACCTAGTCGGGGGCGTCTACAATGAGCAGTTCTTC	CASNLVGGVYNEQFF
.	TRBD1	TRBV9	TRBJ2-1	TGTGCCAGCAGCCAATGGACAGGGGGCCTCTACAATGAGCAGTTCTTC	CASSQWTGGLYNEQFF
.	.	TRBV4-1	TRBJ1-5	TGCGCCAGCAGCCAAGATACCTTGATCAATCAGCCCCAGCATTTT	CASSQDTLINQPQHF
.	.	TRBV6-5	TRBJ2-7	TGTGCCAGCAGTCTCCAGGGAGCCTACGAGCAGTACTTC	CASSLQGAYEQYF
.	TRBD1	TRBV6-2/TRBV6-3	TRBJ1-2	TGTGCCAGCAGTTGGAACCGGGACAGGGACCCGCTGAACTATGGCTACACCTTC	CASSWNRDRDPLNYGYTF
.	TRBD1	TRBV7-9	TRBJ1-2	TGTGCCAGCAGCCCGGGACAGGGAGAATCCTATGGCTACACCTTC	CASSPGQGESYGYTF
.	TRBD1	TRBV2	TRBJ2-1	TGTGCCAGCAGCCCTAGGACAGGGTTGTTCTTC	CASSPRTGLFF
.	TRBD1	TRBV13	TRBJ1-2	TGTGCCAGCAGCTTAGGAGGGCTTGGGGGGACAGGCCATGGCTACACCTTC	CASSLGGLGGTGHGYTF
.	.	TRBV14	TRBJ2-2	TGTGCCAGCAGCTACGGACAGAACACCGGGGAGCTGTTTTTT	CASSYGQNTGELFF
.	.	TRBV7-9	TRBJ2-1	TGTGCCAGCAGCCCGAGACACAGTGAGCAGTTCTTC	CASSPRHSEQFF
.	.	TRBV9	TRBJ2-1	TGTGCCAGCAGCGTAGGGGGGGGCCTTCCCCATAATGAGCAGTTCTTC	CASSVGGGLPHNEQFF
.	.	TRBV9	TRBJ2-2	TGTGCCAGCAGCGCCGCTGGGCGGAACACCGGGGAGCTGTTTTTT	CASSAAGRNTGELFF
.	.	TRBV2	TRBJ2-7	TGTGCCAGCACCGATGACCGTTACGAGCAGTACTTC	CASTDDRYEQYF
once	.	TRBV5-1	TRBJ2-2	TGCGCCAGCAGCTTGCCGGGGGTACACACCGGGGAGCTGTTTTTT	CASSLPGVHTGELFF
.	.	TRBV27	TRBJ2-3	TGTGCCAGCAGTATACACAGGAGCGCAGATACGCAGTATTTT	CASSIHRSADTQYF
.	.	TRBV7-2	TRBJ1-2	TGTGCCAGCAGCCCTATGGATTCCTATGGCTACACCTTC	CASSPMDSYGYTF
.	TRBD1	TRBV7-8	TRBJ1-2	TGTGCCAGCAGCTTAAGGGCAGGGGGCCCTGACTATGGCTACACCTTC	CASSLRAGGPDYGYTF
.	TRBD2	TRBV11-3	TRBJ2-3	TGTGCCAGCAGCACTAGCGTTGGCACAGATACGCAGTATTTT	CASSTSVGTDTQYF
.	.	TRBV5-1	TRBJ1-3	TGCGCCAGCAGTGAGGGTTACGGAAACACCATATATTTT	CASSEGYGNTIYF
.	.	TRBV9	TRBJ1-4	TGTGCCAGCAGTCTATCGGTGGGGAGTTGGGAAAAACTGTTTTTT	CASSLSVGSWEKLFF
.	.	TRBV29-1	TRBJ1-2	TGCAGCGTTGAAGATCTAATGCGAAGCTATGGCTACACCTTC	CSVEDLMRSYGYTF
once	.	TRBV3-1/TRBV3-2	TRBJ1-5	TGTGCCAGCAGCCTGGACGGGTATAGCAATCAGCCCCAGCATTTT	CASSLDGYSNQPQHF
.	TRBD1	TRBV7-8	TRBJ1-2	TGTGCCAGCAGCTTATCGGAGGACAGGGGAGGCGGCTACACCTTC	CASSLSEDRGGGYTF
.	TRBD1	TRBV25-1	TRBJ1-2	TGTGCCAGCAGTGAACGGAGTGCGACAGGGGTCGGCTACACCTTC	CASSERSATGVGYTF